Below, 6 T cell receptor beta chains from the same sample are listed, as sequenced in a study of vaccination effects on CD4 cells after COVID-19. These receptors have no known antigen. Method: immunoSEQ multiplex PCR; TCRdb's copy keeps in-frame clones and lacks some. Of tens of thousands of clones in the sample, approximately 73% were seen once. The ViraFEST assay expanded antigen-specific CD4+ T cells with viral peptide pools before sequencing. When around nine days of culture had elapsed, CD4+ T cells were isolated. It was between March and December 2020 that the person had a SARS-CoV-2 infection confirmed by PCR. Specimen: CD4+ T cells from PBMCs cultured with a peptide pool, collected before COVID-19 vaccination. The origin of the receptors is a human donor who had a prior SARS-CoV-2 infection.

The V and J genes are TRBV6-2 or TRBV6-3 and TRBJ2-1; D perhaps matches TRBD2 (7 bases). The CDR3 runs 21 residues. The V and J ends lost 5 bases and 0 bases respectively, with 29 bases between them. Per germline, CDR1 MNHEY and CDR2 SVGEGT. This CDR3 reads CASSGGPDHGGRLSSYNEQFF. The CDR3 DNA is TGTGCCAGCAGTGGGGGCCCTGATCACGGGGGGAGGCTTAGCTCCTACAATGAGCAGTTCTTC.

CDR3 residues: CASLQHGGKSGELFF. The CDR3 DNA sequence: TGCGCCAGCCTACAGCATGGAGGGAAATCCGGGGAGCTGTTTTTT. The chain has TRBV5-1 and TRBJ2-2, with D perhaps TRBD2 (6 bases). Germline CDR1 is SGHRS and CDR2 is YFSETQ. The CDR3 length is 15 residues. V gave up 7 bases and J gave up 6 bases, with 19 bases separating them.

The chain carries TRBV7-3 and TRBJ2-2; the D is unclear. Germline values: CDR1 SGHTA, CDR2 FQGTGA. This CDR3 is 16 amino acids long. V was pared by 6 bases and J by 4 bases, with 18 bases between. The CDR3 spells CASRMVGLLGTGELFF. For the CDR3, the DNA is TGTGCCAGCAGAATGGTTGGTTTGTTGGGCACCGGGGAGCTGTTTTTT.

This clone was seen a single time. The rearrangement uses TRBV4-1 and TRBJ2-3; D gene uncertain. Trimming shortened V by 4 bases and J by 5 bases, and 13 bases separated the two germline ends. The V gene's germline CDR1 is MGHRA and CDR2 YSYEKL. CDR3 size: 14 residues. CDR3 protein: CASSRGDGGDTQYF. Here the CDR3 DNA reads TGCGCCAGCAGCCGCGGCGATGGCGGAGATACGCAGTATTTT.

The V gene is TRBV5-1, the J gene TRBJ1-3; 8 bases map to TRBD1. Trimming cost V 2 bases and J 4 bases; bases outside gene matches: 2. The V gene's germline CDR1 is SGHRS and CDR2 YFSETQ. This CDR3 spans 14 amino acids. The CDR3: CASSLGTGGNTIYF. DNA of the CDR3: TGCGCCAGCAGCTTAGGGACAGGAGGAAACACCATATATTTT.

The J gene is TRBJ2-7, the V gene TRBV29-1, with D maybe TRBD1 (5 bases). The CDR3 consists of 12 residues. The germline gives CDR1 SQVTM, CDR2 ANQGSEA. Trimming removed 5 bases at V and 0 bases at J, with 8 bases between. CDR3 sequence (DNA): TGCAGCGTTTATGACAGCTCCTACGAGCAGTACTTC. Protein product: CSVYDSSYEQYF.